One TCR beta chain is described in this entry. The antigen remains unidentified. The data were taken from a study of Ad26.COV2.S vaccination and SARS-CoV-2 variants. Findings of the study overall: Placebo recipients and vaccine recipients were similar in non-spike TCR breadth. The authors reported substantial breadth in spike-specific CD8+ and CD4+ T cell responses after vaccination. In TCR breadth and depth analyses, total T cell responses may have been underestimated.

This table comes from immunoSEQ multiplex PCR, and its TCRdb copy is limited to in-frame clones, with some not included. The sample lists roughly 100,000 clones, less than 85% occurring once. Sequenced material: peripheral blood, taken after recovery from COVID-19. The clonotype comes from a human donor who had recovered from COVID-19.

The CDR3 coding sequence is TGTGCCAGCAGTTTATCAGGGAATGGCTACACCTTC. Encoded protein: CASSLSGNGYTF. The genes are TRBV27 and TRBJ1-2; D unclear. Deletions cut 0 bases from V and 6 bases from J, with 5 bases between. The germline CDR1 and CDR2 sequences are MNHEY and SMNVEV (reference sequence). The CDR3 loop spans 12 amino acids.